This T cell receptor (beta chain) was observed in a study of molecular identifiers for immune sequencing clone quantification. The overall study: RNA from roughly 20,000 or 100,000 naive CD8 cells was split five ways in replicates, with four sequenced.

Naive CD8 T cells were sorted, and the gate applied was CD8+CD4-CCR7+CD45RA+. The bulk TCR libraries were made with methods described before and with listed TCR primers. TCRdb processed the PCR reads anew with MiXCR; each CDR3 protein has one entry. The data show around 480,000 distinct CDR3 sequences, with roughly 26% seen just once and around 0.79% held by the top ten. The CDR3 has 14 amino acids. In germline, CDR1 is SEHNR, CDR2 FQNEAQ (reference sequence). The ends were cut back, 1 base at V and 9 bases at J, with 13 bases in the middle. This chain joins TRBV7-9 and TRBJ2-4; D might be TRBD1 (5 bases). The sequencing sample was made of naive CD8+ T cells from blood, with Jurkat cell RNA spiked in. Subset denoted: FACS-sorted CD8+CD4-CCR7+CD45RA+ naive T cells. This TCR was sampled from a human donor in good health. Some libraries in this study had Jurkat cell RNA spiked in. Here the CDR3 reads CASSLGQGNGIQYF. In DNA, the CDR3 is TGTGCCAGCAGCTTAGGGCAGGGAAACGGCATTCAGTACTTC.